These 29 T cell receptor beta chains came from one sample sequenced in a study of blood T cell repertoires in COVID-19. Produced via immunoSEQ multiplex PCR; TCRdb's table is partial and in-frame only. The data show 30,000 to 45,000 clones, over 65% seen once. Sequenced: peripheral blood. The receptors were gathered from an older man with acute or convalescent COVID-19.

This clone came up a few times. The chain links TRBV30 to TRBJ1-2; possibly TRBD1 for D (5 bases). The CDR3 sequence is 13 residues long. CDR1 GTSNPN and CDR2 SVGIG come from the germline V gene (reference sequence). Trimming took off 0 bases at V and 8 bases at J, with 13 bases between the two ends. As DNA, the CDR3 is TGTGCCTGGAGTGTGAAAGGGGAGGAAGGCTACACCTTC. Translation: CAWSVKGEEGYTF.

The V call is TRBV7-2, the J call TRBJ1-5; the D gene is possibly TRBD1 (6 bases). The ends were cut back, 5 bases at V and 3 bases at J, with 11 bases in the middle. CDR3 length: 14 amino acids. The V gene's germline CDR1 is SGHTA and CDR2 FQGNSA. CDR3 in amino acids: CASSVGQFNQPQHF. In nucleotides, the CDR3 is TGTGCCAGCAGCGTCGGACAGTTCAATCAGCCCCAGCATTTT.

This chain links TRBV7-9 with TRBJ1-1; no firm D call. Germline V gene data show CDR1 as SEHNR and CDR2 as FQNEAQ (reference sequence). The CDR3 totals 14 residues. V was cut by 5 bases and J by 1 base, with 11 bases left in between. The CDR3 DNA follows: TGTGCCAGCAGCCGGTCCAAAGCGAACACTGAAGCTTTCTTT. It yields the protein CASSRSKANTEAFF.

This clone was found once. The chain carries TRBV7-9 and TRBJ1-6; perhaps TRBD1 as D (5 bases). CDR1 is SEHNR and CDR2 is FQNEAQ in the germline V gene (reference sequence). The CDR3 contains 15 residues. Trimming left V 5 bases short and J 10 bases short, with 18 bases between. In DNA, the CDR3 is TGTGCCAGCAGCGCCGGCAGGGATAGTAGGTCACCCCTCCACTTT. Encoded protein: CASSAGRDSRSPLHF. The whole variable domain, remainder taken from reference TRBV7-9 and TRBJ1-6, is DTGVSQNPRHKITKRGQNVTFRCDPISEHNRLYWYRQTLGQGPEFLTYFQNEAQLEKSRLLSDRFSAERPKGSFSTLEIQRTEQGDSAMYLCASSAGRDSRSPLHFGNGTRLTVT.

The chain carries TRBV6-4 and TRBJ2-3; no clear D. The CDR3 has 15 amino acids. V dropped 5 bases and J dropped 1 base, with 13 bases sitting between them. Germline V gives CDR1 MRHNA, CDR2 SNTAGT. The CDR3 here is CASSPYSEGTDTQYF. CDR3 DNA: TGTGCCAGCAGTCCTTATAGTGAGGGCACAGATACGCAGTATTTT.

This chain links TRBV28 with TRBJ1-2, with D perhaps matching TRBD1 (5 bases). V lost 8 bases and J 4 bases, leaving 23 bases between the germline ends. This CDR3 is built from 16 residues. Germline V CDR1 and CDR2: MDHEN, SYDVKM. The CDR3 here is CASRILGQGPFYGYTF. The CDR3 DNA reads TGTGCCAGCCGAATACTGGGGCAGGGCCCCTTCTATGGCTACACCTTC.

This chain joins TRBV7-9 and TRBJ1-3; 9 bases are a match to TRBD1. The V gene end was trimmed by 5 bases and the J gene end by 3 bases; junction bases not matched to a gene: 5. CDR3 size: 15 residues. Per the germline V gene, CDR1 is SEHNR and CDR2 is FQNEAQ (reference sequence). CDR3: CASSLRTGDGNTIYF. The CDR3 DNA sequence: TGTGCCAGCAGCCTTAGGACAGGGGATGGAAACACCATATATTTT.

This clone was seen once. The chain joins TRBV28 to TRBJ2-7; D call uncertain. The germline V and J ends were trimmed by 6 bases and 3 bases, with 9 bases remaining between them. The CDR3 totals 12 residues. From germline, CDR1 is MDHEN and CDR2 SYDVKM. Here the CDR3 reads CASSLDDYEQYF. CDR3 in DNA: TGTGCCAGCAGCCTAGACGACTACGAGCAGTACTTC.

This chain joins TRBV19 and TRBJ2-7; unclear D gene. CDR3 length equals 16 residues. With 3 bases removed from V and 1 base from J, the gap between germline ends came to 16 bases. Per the germline V gene, CDR1 is LNHDA and CDR2 is SQIVND (reference sequence). The CDR3 loop is CASSMFVGGTSYEQYF. The CDR3 nucleotides are TGTGCCAGTAGTATGTTTGTCGGCGGCACTTCCTACGAGCAGTACTTC.

The chain joins TRBV29-1 to TRBJ1-1; no firm D call. V was trimmed by 1 base and J by 10 bases, leaving 16 bases between them. CDR3 size: 13 residues. Germline CDR1 reads SQVTM; CDR2 reads ANQGSEA. CDR3 coding DNA: TGCAGCGTTGAAGGCGTAGGCAGCCCGGGAGCTTTCTTT. Translating it yields CSVEGVGSPGAFF.

This chain links TRBV21-1 with TRBJ1-2. TRBV21-1 is annotated as a pseudogene. The CDR3 has 15 amino acids. The CDR3: CASSTGNSSNYGYTF. The DNA for the CDR3 is TGTGCCAGCAGCACGGGGAACAGTTCTAACTATGGCTACACCTTC.

V and J are TRBV7-9 and TRBJ2-7; weak D call: TRBD2 (6 bases). CDR1 is SEHNR and CDR2 is FQNEAQ in the germline V gene (reference sequence). The CDR3 loop spans 12 amino acids. V lost 5 bases and J 6 bases, leaving 11 bases between the germline ends. The CDR3 is CASSGGGTEQYF. The CDR3, as DNA: TGTGCCAGCAGCGGGGGAGGTACCGAGCAGTACTTC.

CDR3 region: CATSRDTGVYGYTF. The CDR3 DNA reads as TGTGCCACCAGCAGAGACACGGGGGTCTATGGCTACACCTTC. This rearrangement joins TRBV15 to TRBJ1-2; D might be TRBD1 (5 bases). Germline CDR1 and CDR2: LNHNV and YYDKDF (reference sequence). The CDR3 has 14 amino acids. Trimming took off 0 bases at V and 4 bases at J, with 9 bases between the two ends.

The rearrangement joins TRBV6-5 to TRBJ1-1, with 9 bases identical to TRBD1. Trimming cost V 11 bases and J 1 base; bases outside gene matches: 11. Germline V CDR1 and CDR2: MNHEY, SVGAGI. CDR3 length equals 15 residues. CDR3 residues: CAGTKQGAANTEAFF. The CDR3 DNA reads TGTGCCGGGACTAAACAGGGGGCTGCGAACACTGAAGCTTTCTTT.

The genes are TRBV30 and TRBJ1-1; D is uncertain. The V end lost 8 bases, the J end lost 3 bases, and 13 bases lay between the germline ends. Germline assignment: CDR1 GTSNPN and CDR2 SVGIG (reference sequence). This CDR3 region has 12 residues. The CDR3 DNA reads as TGTGCCGCCGGGGAGAGCCACACTGAAGCTTTCTTT. Its translation: CAAGESHTEAFF.

V and J are TRBV18 and TRBJ1-4; D may be TRBD1 (5 bases). Trimming removed 3 bases from V and 2 bases from J, with 13 bases in between. This CDR3 contains 16 residues. Germline CDR1 KGHSH, CDR2 LQKENI. The CDR3 protein is CASSPRPGETNEKLFF. CDR3 bases: TGTGCCAGCTCACCCCGTCCGGGGGAGACTAATGAAAAACTGTTTTTT.

The chain uses TRBV10-2 and TRBJ1-5; TRBD1 is a possible D gene (5 bases). CDR3 length: 15 residues. The V end lost 8 bases, the J end lost 7 bases, and 21 bases lay between the germline ends. The germline V gene has CDR1 WSHSY and CDR2 SAAADI. CDR3 sequence: CASVDSLLGRQPQHF. The CDR3 DNA is TGCGCCAGCGTCGACAGCCTCCTTGGGAGGCAGCCCCAGCATTTT.

The V gene is TRBV6-2 or TRBV6-3, the J gene TRBJ2-3; 16 bases agree with TRBD2. The CDR3 contains 19 residues. Germline-derived CDR1 and CDR2 are MNHEY and SVGEGT. Losses at the gene ends were 5 bases for V and 4 bases for J; bases not matched to a gene: 12. Here the CDR3 DNA reads TGTGCCAGCAGTCCGGGACTAGCGGGAGGGCCCCTCGCCTCAGATACGCAGTATTTT. Its translation: CASSPGLAGGPLASDTQYF.

The rearrangement joins TRBV11-2 to TRBJ2-2, with TRBD1 matching over 10 bases. The V gene's germline CDR1 is SGHAT and CDR2 FQNNGV. The trim removed 5 bases at V and 4 bases at J, leaving 4 bases unmatched. The CDR3 is 15 residues long. The CDR3 DNA is TGTGCCAGCAGCCTGCGGACAGGGGGCACCGGGGAGCTGTTTTTT. Translation gives CASSLRTGGTGELFF.

The sample holds one count of this clone. J is TRBJ1-2 and V is TRBV7-9; D gene unclear. CDR1 SEHNR and CDR2 FQNEAQ come from the germline V gene (reference sequence). Trimming stripped 5 bases from V and 5 bases from J, with 21 bases between. This CDR3 has 16 residues. The CDR3: CASSPGAPGGSYGYTF. The CDR3 bases are TGTGCCAGCAGCCCCGGAGCTCCCGGCGGAAGTTATGGCTACACCTTC.

The CDR3 coding sequence is TGCGCCAGCAGCTTGACCTCTAGCGGGGGGGCCAGGAATGAGCAGTTCTTC. Translated, it gives CASSLTSSGGARNEQFF. The chain combines TRBV5-1 with TRBJ2-1; 12 positions agree with TRBD2. The junction had 9 bases not matched to a gene; V was cut back by 1 base and J by 7 bases. Germline CDR1 and CDR2: SGHRS and YFSETQ. The CDR3 runs to 17 residues.

The chain has TRBV7-9 and TRBJ1-6; 8 bases align to TRBD1. V gave up 6 bases and J gave up 1 base; unmatched junction bases: 2. Germline values: CDR1 SEHNR, CDR2 FQNEAQ (reference sequence). The CDR3 consists of 15 residues. CDR3 region: CASRQGASYNSPLHF. The CDR3 nucleotides are TGTGCCAGCAGGCAGGGGGCATCCTATAATTCACCCCTCCACTTT. Supplemented by reference TRBV7-9 and TRBJ1-6, the full variable domain reads DTGVSQNPRHKITKRGQNVTFRCDPISEHNRLYWYRQTLGQGPEFLTYFQNEAQLEKSRLLSDRFSAERPKGSFSTLEIQRTEQGDSAMYLCASRQGASYNSPLHFGNGTRLTVT.

The gene calls are TRBV9 and TRBJ2-3; D uncertain. CDR1 and CDR2 (germline): SGDLS, YYNGEE. V was clipped by 0 bases and J by 2 bases, with 7 bases between them. The CDR3 is made up of 14 amino acids. The CDR3 protein is CASSVDGFTDTQYF. The CDR3 bases are TGTGCCAGCAGCGTAGACGGGTTCACAGATACGCAGTATTTT. Based on the CDR3 plus reference TRBV9 and TRBJ2-3, the full variable domain is DSGVTQTPKHLITATGQRVTLRCSPRSGDLSVYWYQQSLDQGLQFLIQYYNGEERAKGNILERFSAQQFPDLHSELNLSSLELGDSALYFCASSVDGFTDTQYFGPGTRLTVL.

V usage is TRBV19 and J usage is TRBJ1-2, with TRBD1 matching 7 bases. With V trimmed by 5 bases and J by 8 bases, 8 bases remained unmatched. There are 13 residues in the CDR3. Germline assignment: CDR1 LNHDA and CDR2 SQIVND (reference sequence). The CDR3 sequence is CASSAQGVGGYTF. The CDR3 nucleotides read TGTGCCAGTAGTGCCCAGGGGGTAGGCGGCTACACCTTC.

This clone has a single count. This chain joins TRBV9 and TRBJ2-7, with a tentative D call TRBD1 (5 bases). The V gene's germline CDR1 is SGDLS and CDR2 YYNGEE. The CDR3 sequence is 15 residues long. Trimming removed 0 bases at V and 3 bases at J, with 13 bases between. The chain's CDR3 is CASSVDWGPLYEQYF. For the CDR3, the DNA is TGTGCCAGCAGCGTAGATTGGGGCCCCCTCTACGAGCAGTACTTC.

This chain joins TRBV7-9 and TRBJ1-5; tentative D call: TRBD1 (6 bases). There are 14 residues in the CDR3. V lost 4 bases, J lost 10 bases, and 17 bases lay in between. Germline V gene lookup returns CDR1 SEHNR and CDR2 FQNEAQ (reference sequence). DNA of the CDR3: TGTGCCAGCAGCTCGACCGGGACATTAGTTCCCCAGCATTTT. It codes for CASSSTGTLVPQHF.

There are a few counts of this clone. The chain links TRBV28 to TRBJ1-1; TRBD1 matches at 9 bases. Trimming removed 6 bases from V and 4 bases from J; junction bases left unmatched: 6. CDR1 MDHEN and CDR2 SYDVKM come from the germline V gene. The CDR3 is 14 residues long. Here the CDR3 DNA reads TGTGCCAGCAGGACAGGACAGGGGTCCACTGAAGCTTTCTTT. As protein: CASRTGQGSTEAFF. The full variable domain, in which reference TRBV28 and TRBJ1-1 provide the parts outside the CDR3, is DVKVTQSSRYLVKRTGEKVFLECVQDMDHENMFWYRQDPGLGLRLIYFSYDVKMKEKGDIPEGYSVSREKKERFSLILESASTNQTSMYLCASRTGQGSTEAFFGQGTRLTVV.

V gene TRBV24-1 combines with J gene TRBJ2-1; 7 bases align to TRBD1. The CDR3 has 15 residues. J lost 0 bases, V lost 5 bases, and 3 bases had no gene match. In germline, CDR1 is KGHDR, CDR2 SFDVKD. CDR3 sequence: CATSATGVSYNEQFF. The CDR3 DNA reads as TGTGCCACCAGTGCCACAGGGGTCTCCTACAATGAGCAGTTCTTC.

The V gene is TRBV7-2, the J gene TRBJ1-2; a possible D gene is TRBD1 (5 bases). The V gene's germline CDR1 is SGHTA and CDR2 FQGNSA. The CDR3 length is 13 residues. Trimming left V 1 base short and J 7 bases short, with 10 bases between. Here the CDR3 reads CASSLDRSSGYTF. The DNA for the CDR3 is TGTGCCAGCAGCTTAGACAGGTCAAGTGGCTACACCTTC. Full variable domain (missing parts from reference TRBV7-2 and TRBJ1-2): GAGVSQSPSNKVTEKGKDVELRCDPISGHTALYWYRQSLGQGLEFLIYFQGNSAPDKSGLPSDRFSAERTGGSVSTLTIQRTQQEDSAVYLCASSLDRSSGYTFGSGTRLTVV.